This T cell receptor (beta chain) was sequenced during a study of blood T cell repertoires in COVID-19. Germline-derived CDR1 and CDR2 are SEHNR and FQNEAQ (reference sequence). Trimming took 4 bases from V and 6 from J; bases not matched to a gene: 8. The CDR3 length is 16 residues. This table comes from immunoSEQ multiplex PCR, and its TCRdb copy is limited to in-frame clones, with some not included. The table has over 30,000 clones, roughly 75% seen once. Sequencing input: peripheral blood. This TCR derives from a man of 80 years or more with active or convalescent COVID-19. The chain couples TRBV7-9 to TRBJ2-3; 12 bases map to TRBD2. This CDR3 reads CASSSTSGSRTDTQYF. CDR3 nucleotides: TGTGCCAGCAGCTCGACTAGCGGGAGTCGGACGGATACGCAGTATTTT.